These 25 T cell receptor beta chains originate from one sample sequenced in a study of blood T cells in healthy people across ages. The authors ran a second PCR of about 7 to 12 cycles using a sample-barcoded 5' primer and a J-beta primer mix. TCRdb recomputed calls from the 5' RACE reads with MiXCR, one row per CDR3 protein. The data hold some 700,000 distinct CDR3 sequences, with roughly two fifths observed a single time. Input material: blood. The receptor set was obtained from a woman between 55 and 75 years old in good health.

With regard to this clonotype: A much larger clonotype is one base distant, so this may be a read error. The chain has TRBV4-3 and TRBJ2-6; D possibly corresponds to TRBD1 (6 bases). This CDR3 contains 17 residues. Between the trimmed V and J ends, which lost 1 base and 2 bases, there was a span of 12 bases. Germline CDR1 reads LGHNA; CDR2 reads YSLEER. In nucleotides, the CDR3 is TGCGCCAGCAGCCAAGGCGAAACAGGGCCTGGGGCCAACGTCCTGACTTTC. Its translation: CASSQGETGPGANVLTF.

Regarding this clonotype: The junction does not match germline at one end; this may be a read error. The genes are TRBV9 and TRBJ2-1, with 15 bases identical to TRBD2. The CDR3 has 15 amino acids. The V gene's germline CDR1 is SGDLS and CDR2 YYNGEE. In DNA form, the CDR3 reads TGTGCCAGTAGCGCCCAAAGGACTAGCGGGGGGGTGCAGTTCTTC. It translates to CASSAQRTSGGVQFF.

V is TRBV9 and J is TRBJ2-5, with 10 positions matching TRBD1. Germline loops: CDR1 SGDLS, CDR2 YYNGEE. Trimming took 2 bases from V and 5 from J; bases not matched to a gene: 6. The CDR3 extends over 15 amino acids. The CDR3 loop is CASSVLTGGGETQYF. DNA of the CDR3: TGTGCCAGCAGCGTCTTGACAGGGGGCGGTGAGACCCAGTACTTC.

DNA for the CDR3: TGCGCCAGCACCAATAGCGGACTGAACACCGGGGAGCTGTTTTTT. This codes for CASTNSGLNTGELFF. The chain carries TRBV10-2 and TRBJ2-2, with D perhaps TRBD2 (6 bases). This CDR3 is built from 15 residues. V was trimmed by 7 bases and J by 1 base, leaving 13 bases between them. The germline CDR1 and CDR2 sequences are WSHSY and SAAADI.

This clonotype was picked up a small number of times. The J gene is TRBJ1-6, the V gene TRBV12-5; TRBD1 is a possible D gene (6 bases). The ends were cut back, 2 bases at V and 7 bases at J, with 15 bases in the middle. CDR3 length: 16 amino acids. In germline, CDR1 is LGHNT, CDR2 FRNRAP. The DNA of the CDR3 is TGTGCTAGTGGTTTGATTTTACAGGGTTGGAATTCACCCCTCCACTTT. Translated, it gives CASGLILQGWNSPLHF.

This clonotype occurred a few times. This rearrangement joins TRBV9 to TRBJ2-5, with 7 bases identical to TRBD1. The CDR3 is 16 amino acids. V was pared by 0 bases and J by 1 base, with 6 bases of the junction left unmatched. Looked up from germline, CDR1 is SGDLS and CDR2 is YYNGEE. The CDR3 nucleotides read TGTGCCAGCAGCGTAGCTTTTGGGACAGTCCAAGAGACCCAGTACTTC. It encodes CASSVAFGTVQETQYF.

The sample holds many counts of this clonotype. J is TRBJ1-1 and V is TRBV7-9; D is perhaps TRBD1 (6 bases). The germline V and J ends were trimmed by 5 bases and 6 bases, with 16 bases remaining between them. The germline V gene encodes CDR1 SEHNR and CDR2 FQNEAQ (reference sequence). The CDR3 spans 14 residues. The CDR3, as DNA: TGTGCCAGCAGCCCCATTGGGGGCTCGCCTGAAGCTTTCTTT. Translated: CASSPIGGSPEAFF.

This clonotype showed up many times. This chain's CDR3 is CSVEPPGGYEQYF. CDR3 coding DNA: TGCAGCGTTGAGCCGCCCGGAGGCTACGAGCAGTACTTC. This chain links TRBV29-1 with TRBJ2-7; D is perhaps TRBD2 (5 bases). The CDR3 runs to 13 residues. V dropped 3 bases and J dropped 3 bases, with 12 bases sitting between them. Germline CDR1 reads SQVTM; CDR2 reads ANQGSEA.

V and J are TRBV20-1 and TRBJ2-3; 15 bases fit TRBD2. V dropped 2 bases and J dropped 5; count of bases not matched to a gene: 8. Per germline, CDR1 DFQATT and CDR2 SNEGSKA (reference sequence). This CDR3 has 17 residues. CDR3 sequence (DNA): TGCAGTGCTAGACGGACTAGCGGGAGGGCCCTCGGAGATACGCAGTATTTT. Amino acid sequence: CSARRTSGRALGDTQYF.

With regard to this clonotype: Germline is not matched at one junction end, which may reflect a read error. CDR3 sequence reads: CASSLRWGASVSDTLYF. DNA of the CDR3: TGTGCCAGCAGCTTAAGGTGGGGGGCTAGCGTGTCAGATACGCTGTATTTT. This rearrangement joins TRBV7-2 to TRBJ2-3, with D possibly called TRBD1 or TRBD2 (6 bases each). The CDR3 covers 17 residues. Germline CDR1 and CDR2: SGHTA and FQGNSA.

The chain joins TRBV7-9 to TRBJ2-1; 9 nucleotides line up with TRBD1. This CDR3 is 14 amino acids long. The germline CDR1 and CDR2 sequences are SEHNR and FQNEAQ (reference sequence). Trimming at V came to 7 bases and at J to 13 bases, leaving 14 bases not matched to a gene. For the CDR3, the DNA is TGTGCCAGCACCCCTGGACAGGGGAAAGAGACCCAGTTCTTC. This encodes CASTPGQGKETQFF.

V and J are TRBV2 and TRBJ1-6, with a weak D call TRBD1 (5 bases). Trimming took 6 bases from V and 6 from J, leaving 15 bases between them. The germline CDR1 and CDR2 sequences are SNHLY and FYNNEI. CDR3 length: 15 amino acids. CDR3 DNA: TGTGCCAGCAGGAAGCTAGGGGTCAGTAATTCACCCCTCCACTTT. Residues: CASRKLGVSNSPLHF.

As concerns this clonotype: A much larger clone lies a single base off, so this may be a read error. The chain combines TRBV10-3 with TRBJ2-1; 7 nucleotides align to TRBD2. Per germline, CDR1 ENHRY and CDR2 SYGVKD. V lost 11 bases to trimming and J lost 5 bases; unmatched junction nucleotides: 12. There are 14 residues in the CDR3. The CDR3 here is CASRDGGSNNEQFF. In DNA form, the CDR3 reads TGTGCCTCAAGGGACGGGGGGTCCAACAATGAGCAGTTCTTC.

This rearrangement joins TRBV3-1 to TRBJ2-7; D possibly uses TRBD1 or TRBD2 (5 bases each). CDR3 size: 13 residues. Looked up from germline, CDR1 is LGHDT and CDR2 is YNNKEL (reference sequence). The V and J ends lost 3 bases and 1 base respectively, with 7 bases between them. CDR3: CASSQRGSYEQYF. DNA for the CDR3: TGTGCCAGCAGCCAGAGGGGTTCCTACGAGCAGTACTTC.

V and J are TRBV14 and TRBJ1-4; D not certain. V dropped 2 bases and J dropped 0 bases, with 10 bases sitting between them. Looked up from germline, CDR1 is SGHDN and CDR2 is FVKESK. This CDR3 is 16 amino acids long. The CDR3 region has the DNA TGTGCCAGCAGCCAACAAATAACAGCAACTAATGAAAAACTGTTTTTT. Amino acids: CASSQQITATNEKLFF.

The chain joins TRBV5-1 to TRBJ2-5, with 10 bases fitting TRBD2. The CDR3 extends over 16 amino acids. CDR1 and CDR2 (germline): SGHRS, YFSETQ. J gave up 4 bases and V 4 bases, and 10 bases lay outside the gene matches. CDR3 nucleotide sequence: TGCGCCAGCAGCGCGCTAGCGGGGGCCCCAGGAGAGACCCAGTACTTC. Translation: CASSALAGAPGETQYF.

The chain links TRBV5-1 to TRBJ2-3, with D maybe TRBD1 (5 bases). The CDR3 is 14 residues long. Germline V lookup: CDR1 SGHRS, CDR2 YFSETQ. With 4 bases removed from V and 4 bases from J, the gap between germline ends came to 13 bases. As DNA, the CDR3 is TGCGCCAGCAGCCTCCTAGGGGTTCCAGATACGCAGTATTTT. Its translation: CASSLLGVPDTQYF.

This clonotype was picked up many times. This chain uses TRBV10-3 with TRBJ2-7; 8 bases match TRBD2. The V and J ends lost 5 bases and 3 bases, in that order; junction bases with no gene match: 3. Germline V CDR1 and CDR2: ENHRY, SYGVKD. This CDR3 comprises 13 residues. The CDR3 sequence: CAISSGSSYEQYF. The CDR3 bases are TGTGCCATCAGTAGCGGGAGTAGCTACGAGCAGTACTTC.

This sequence joins TRBV4-1 and TRBJ2-1, with D maybe TRBD2 (5 bases). V was clipped by 2 bases and J by 8 bases, with 10 bases between them. This CDR3 comprises 13 residues. The V gene's germline CDR1 is MGHRA and CDR2 YSYEKL. CDR3 region: CASSQKADYEQFF. Here the CDR3 DNA reads TGCGCCAGCAGCCAAAAAGCGGACTATGAGCAGTTCTTC.

This chain connects TRBV6-2 or TRBV6-3 to TRBJ2-7; 7 bases match TRBD1. Losses at the gene ends were 2 bases for V and 1 base for J; bases not matched to a gene: 8. This CDR3 contains 16 residues. Germline values: CDR1 MNHEY, CDR2 SVGEGT. The CDR3 DNA sequence: TGTGCCAGCAGTTACCCAAGACAGGGTGAGTCCTACGAGCAGTACTTC. Residues: CASSYPRQGESYEQYF.

At least ten counts were recorded for this clonotype. This sequence joins TRBV12-3 or TRBV12-4 and TRBJ2-7, with 8 positions matching TRBD1. The junction had 5 bases not matched to a gene; V was cut back by 3 bases and J by 4 bases. The CDR3 is 14 residues long. CDR3 region: CASSFLTGEYEQYF. In DNA form, the CDR3 reads TGTGCCAGCAGTTTTCTGACAGGGGAGTACGAGCAGTACTTC.

This clonotype was recorded a few times. The rearrangement links TRBV3-1 to TRBJ2-5; TRBD2 aligns across 7 bases. The germline CDR1 and CDR2 sequences are LGHDT and YNNKEL (reference sequence). The CDR3 extends over 15 amino acids. Losses at the gene ends were 3 bases for V and 11 bases for J; bases not matched to a gene: 15. CDR3 loop: CASSQPTSYHNEQYF. CDR3 nucleotide sequence: TGTGCCAGCAGCCAGCCGACTAGCTACCACAATGAGCAGTACTTC.

The V call is TRBV3-1, the J call TRBJ2-7; tentatively, D is TRBD1 (5 bases). The CDR3 runs 15 residues. The V gene lost 4 bases and the J gene lost 4 bases, with 17 bases spanning the gap. Per the germline V gene, CDR1 is LGHDT and CDR2 is YNNKEL (reference sequence). CDR3 sequence (DNA): TGTGCCAGCAGCCCCCGGTGGGGCGGAGCATACGAGCAGTACTTC. Translation gives CASSPRWGGAYEQYF.

This clonotype was counted between two and nine times. In DNA form, the CDR3 reads TGTGCTAGTGGTTTGGTGCCAGGACCATGGGATGGCTACACCTTC. This codes for CASGLVPGPWDGYTF. The chain combines TRBV12-5 with TRBJ1-2; D is unclear. Trimming cost V 0 bases and J 6 bases, with 14 bases left between them. The CDR3 sequence is 15 residues long. Germline values: CDR1 LGHNT, CDR2 FRNRAP.

This clonotype was detected only once. This chain links TRBV30 with TRBJ2-7; D remains ambiguous. Germline V gene data show CDR1 as GTSNPN and CDR2 as SVGIG (reference sequence). This CDR3 is built from 11 residues. V lost 5 bases and J 0 bases, leaving 5 bases between the germline ends. Written as DNA, the CDR3 is TGTGCCTGGGCCAACTCCTACGAGCAGTACTTC. As protein: CAWANSYEQYF. The variable domain in full, completed from reference TRBV30 and TRBJ2-7, reads SQTIHQWPATLVQPVGSPLSLECTVEGTSNPNLYWYRQAAGRGLQLLFYSVGIGQISSEVPQNLSASRPQDRQFILSSKKLLLSDSGFYLCAWANSYEQYFGPGTRLTVT.